One sample yielded the 10 T cell receptor beta chains listed below, sequenced in a study of blood T cells in healthy people across ages. PCR was performed a second time for about 7 to 12 cycles using a sample-barcoded 5' primer and a J-beta primer mix. TCRdb processed the 5' RACE reads anew with MiXCR; each CDR3 protein has one entry. The repertoire has about 1 million distinct CDR3 sequences, around 27% of them found once; the top ten carry about 0.69%. This sample was shared with a second study, whose subject was T cells of mothers and their children.

Sequencing was done on a sample of blood. These receptors all come from a girl aged 2-15 years in good health.

This clonotype appeared a few times. A junction boundary mismatches the germline segment, possibly from a read error. The chain uses TRBV7-2 and TRBJ2-1, with TRBD2 as a possible D gene (7 bases). CDR3 size: 17 residues. CDR1 and CDR2 (germline): SGHTA, FQGNSA. This chain's CDR3 is CPSSLAGGGGLYNEQFF. CDR3 bases: TGTCCCAGCAGCTTAGCAGGTGGCGGGGGCCTCTACAATGAGCAGTTCTTC.

This clonotype was seen a handful of times. This chain links TRBV5-1 with TRBJ2-5; 8 nucleotides agree with TRBD1. The CDR3 sequence is 14 residues long. Unmatched junction bases numbered 9, after V lost 6 bases and J lost 5 bases. Germline V CDR1 and CDR2: SGHRS, YFSETQ. The DNA of the CDR3 is TGCGCCAGCAAAGAACTGACAGGGGACGAGACCCAGTACTTC. Encoded protein: CASKELTGDETQYF.

The chain employs TRBV11-2 and TRBJ2-5; D uncertain. The J call may be faulty, since TRBJ2-1 better matches the DNA end. Germline V gives CDR1 SGHAT, CDR2 FQNNGV. This CDR3 is 13 amino acids long. The CDR3 protein is CASSLDSLHEQFF. The CDR3 DNA reads TGTGCCAGCAGCTTAGACAGCCTCCATGAGCAGTTCTTC.

This clonotype was picked up a small number of times. The chain combines TRBV6-2 or TRBV6-3 with TRBJ2-3; D may be TRBD2 (6 bases). CDR3 size: 14 residues. Trimming took off 5 bases at V and 0 bases at J, with 9 bases between the two ends. Germline CDR1 reads MNHEY; CDR2 reads SVGEGT. CDR3 coding DNA: TGTGCCAGCAGTACGGGGGTTAGCACAGATACGCAGTATTTT. It yields the protein CASSTGVSTDTQYF.

This clonotype was counted between two and nine times. The chain recombines TRBV4-2 with TRBJ2-7; D remains unclear. Deletions cut 8 bases from V and 6 bases from J, with 14 bases between. Germline V lookup: CDR1 LGHNA, CDR2 YNFKEQ. The CDR3 is made up of 12 amino acids. CDR3 nucleotides: TGTGCCAGCCGGGCCAAGCCTGGCGAGCAGTACTTC. Translating gives CASRAKPGEQYF.

The genes are TRBV6-1 and TRBJ1-2, with D unclear. This CDR3 is built from 16 residues. V was clipped by 2 bases and J by 1 base, with 14 bases between them. Germline V gene data show CDR1 as MNHNS and CDR2 as SASEGT. The DNA for the CDR3 is TGTGCCAGCAGTGAACGTTTCCCGGAGGGTAACTATGGCTACACCTTC. Amino acids: CASSERFPEGNYGYTF.

The rearrangement joins TRBV5-1 to TRBJ2-5; TRBD1 matches at 7 bases. Per the germline V gene, CDR1 is SGHRS and CDR2 is YFSETQ. V shed 0 bases and J 2 bases; nucleotides not matched to a gene: 4. This CDR3 spans 15 amino acids. The CDR3 DNA is TGCGCCAGCAGCTTGGTGCAGGGGGAACAAGAGACCCAGTACTTC. Protein sequence: CASSLVQGEQETQYF.

The chain employs TRBV9 and TRBJ2-3, with D possibly TRBD2 on 5 matching bases. V lost 2 bases and J 1 base, leaving 11 bases between the germline ends. Germline CDR1 reads SGDLS; CDR2 reads YYNGEE. The CDR3 runs 15 residues. The CDR3 protein is CASSVPGSGTDTQYF. CDR3 nucleotides: TGTGCCAGCAGCGTCCCGGGGTCCGGCACAGATACGCAGTATTTT.

In its sample, this clonotype was seen a few times. This chain links TRBV4-3 with TRBJ1-2; D gene ambiguous. V gave up 4 bases and J gave up 8 bases, with 17 bases separating them. The CDR3 has 14 residues. The germline CDR1 and CDR2 sequences are LGHNA and YSLEER. The CDR3 DNA sequence: TGCGCCAGCAGCCCTAGTGGCATCCGGGAGGGCTACACCTTC. Its protein is CASSPSGIREGYTF.

CDR3 in amino acids: CSATDTEQFF. DNA for the CDR3: TGCAGTGCCACGGACACCGAGCAGTTCTTC. V and J are TRBV20-1 and TRBJ2-5; D is possibly TRBD1 (5 bases). The DNA end lines up better with TRBJ2-1; the J call may be wrong. CDR1 and CDR2 (germline): DFQATT, SNEGSKA (reference sequence). This CDR3 spans 10 amino acids.